The 24 T cell receptor beta chains below all came from one sample that was sequenced in a study of blood T cell repertoires in COVID-19. TCRdb keeps only in-frame clones here, not all; method: immunoSEQ multiplex PCR. Here the sample spans more than 300,000 clones, over 85% being singletons. The material sequenced was peripheral blood. The receptors shown here come from a woman in her thirties with COVID-19, enrolled during active disease.

The V call is TRBV7-9, the J call TRBJ1-2; 8 bases align to TRBD1. J lost 4 bases, V lost 5 bases, and 3 bases had no gene match. CDR1 SEHNR and CDR2 FQNEAQ come from the germline V gene (reference sequence). The CDR3 is made up of 13 amino acids. The CDR3 nucleotides are TGTGCCAGCAGCGTCGGGACAGGCTATGGCTACACCTTC. The encoded protein is CASSVGTGYGYTF.

This chain links TRBV7-2 with TRBJ2-3; 7 positions agree with TRBD2. The germline V gene has CDR1 SGHTA and CDR2 FQGNSA. V gave up 5 bases and J gave up 5 bases; unmatched junction bases: 4. CDR3 length: 13 residues. This chain's CDR3 is CASSIGEGDTQYF. The CDR3 DNA follows: TGTGCCAGCAGCATAGGGGAGGGAGATACGCAGTATTTT.

CDR3 amino acids: CASRQTGDLNYGYTF. In nucleotides, the CDR3 is TGTGCCAGCAGGCAGACAGGAGATCTTAACTATGGCTACACCTTC. This chain uses TRBV5-5 with TRBJ1-2, with D maybe TRBD1 (6 bases). Germline V gene sequence: CDR1 SGHKS, CDR2 YYEKEE (reference sequence). V was shortened by 5 bases and J by 1 base, with 15 bases between the two germline ends. CDR3 length: 15 residues.

This rearrangement joins TRBV3-1 (or the pseudogene TRBV3-2) to TRBJ1-2; no clear D. Between the trimmed V and J ends, which lost 4 bases and 5 bases, there was a span of 11 bases. The CDR3 is made up of 13 amino acids. Germline assignment: CDR1 LGHDT and CDR2 YNNKEL (reference sequence). The CDR3 nucleotides read TGTGCCAGCAGCCTCCCGGGGAGGTATGGCTACACCTTC. Protein product: CASSLPGRYGYTF.

The V gene is TRBV30, the J gene TRBJ2-5; 8 bases are a match to TRBD2. The V gene's germline CDR1 is GTSNPN and CDR2 SVGIG (reference sequence). Trimming removed 5 bases from V and 5 bases from J; junction bases left unmatched: 7. The CDR3 covers 13 residues. The CDR3 DNA sequence: TGTGCCTGGGACAGCGGGGGTCGGGAGACCCAGTACTTC. Protein sequence: CAWDSGGRETQYF.

The J gene is TRBJ1-4, the V gene TRBV25-1, with 9 bases aligning to TRBD1. The CDR3 is 16 residues long. J lost 6 bases, V lost 6 bases, and 11 bases had no gene match. Germline CDR1 and CDR2: MGHDK and SYGVNS. The DNA of the CDR3 is TGTGCCAGCAGGGCCCCTCGGGGACAGGGATATGAAAAACTGTTTTTT. Translation: CASRAPRGQGYEKLFF. The variable domain in full, with the rest retrieved from reference TRBV25-1 and TRBJ1-4, is EADIYQTPRYLVIGTGKKITLECSQTMGHDKMYWYQQDPGMELHLIHYSYGVNSTEKGDLSSESTVSRIRTEHFPLTLESARPSHTSQYLCASRAPRGQGYEKLFFGSGTQLSVL.

The rearrangement links TRBV11-3 to TRBJ1-2; no definite D call. Trimming removed 1 base at V and 4 bases at J, with 13 bases between. This CDR3 has 15 residues. Germline V gene sequence: CDR1 SGHNT, CDR2 YENEEA. The CDR3 sequence is CASSLGAGGSYGYTF. Here the CDR3 DNA reads TGTGCCAGCAGCTTAGGGGCAGGTGGATCCTATGGCTACACCTTC. Variable domain in full (rest from reference TRBV11-3 and TRBJ1-2): EAGVVQSPRYKIIEKKQPVAFWCNPISGHNTLYWYLQNLGQGPELLIRYENEEAVDDSQLPKDRFSAERLKGVDSTLKIQPAELGDSAVYLCASSLGAGGSYGYTFGSGTRLTVV.

The chain carries TRBV24-1 and TRBJ2-1; tentatively, D is TRBD1 (6 bases). Germline assignment: CDR1 KGHDR and CDR2 SFDVKD. This CDR3 is 14 amino acids long. V gave up 2 bases and J gave up 8 bases, with 12 bases separating them. The chain's CDR3 is CATSDSYRVHEQFF. The CDR3, as DNA: TGTGCCACCAGTGATTCGTACAGGGTCCATGAGCAGTTCTTC.

The chain employs TRBV3-1 (or the pseudogene TRBV3-2) and TRBJ2-2, with 8 bases identical to TRBD2. The CDR3 runs 14 residues. CDR1 and CDR2 (germline): LGHDT, YNNKEL (reference sequence). Losses at the gene ends were 5 bases for V and 5 bases for J; bases not matched to a gene: 4. In nucleotides, the CDR3 is TGTGCCAGCAGCTACGGACTAGCTACCGGGGAGCTGTTTTTT. This gives the protein CASSYGLATGELFF.

The chain links TRBV6-5 to TRBJ2-2; 9 bases align to TRBD1. V shed 10 bases and J 5 bases; nucleotides not matched to a gene: 5. Germline values: CDR1 MNHEY, CDR2 SVGAGI. The CDR3 runs 13 residues. The CDR3 loop reads CATSTGGTGELFF. CDR3 in DNA: TGTGCCACCTCGACAGGGGGGACCGGGGAGCTGTTTTTT.

The chain uses TRBV5-1 and TRBJ1-2; 8 bases map to TRBD1. Germline CDR1 SGHRS, CDR2 YFSETQ. V was pared by 0 bases and J by 0 bases, with 1 base of the junction left unmatched. The CDR3 spans 15 residues. CDR3 sequence: CASSLGDRSNYGYTF. The CDR3 nucleotides read TGCGCCAGCAGCTTGGGGGACAGGTCTAACTATGGCTACACCTTC. Looking up the rest from reference TRBV5-1 and TRBJ1-2 gives the full variable domain: KAGVTQTPRYLIKTRGQQVTLSCSPISGHRSVSWYQQTPGQGLQFLFEYFSETQRNKGNFPGRFSGRQFSNSRSEMNVSTLELGDSALYLCASSLGDRSNYGYTFGSGTRLTVV.

J is TRBJ1-3 and V is TRBV6-1, with no clear D. Trimming removed 1 base from V and 1 base from J, with 5 bases in between. CDR3 size: 14 residues. Germline lookup yields CDR1 MNHNS and CDR2 SASEGT. CDR3 nucleotides: TGTGCCAGCAGTGAAGGCGGGTCTGGAAACACCATATATTTT. The encoded protein is CASSEGGSGNTIYF.

The chain employs TRBV6-5 and TRBJ2-3, with unresolved D. V lost 8 bases, J lost 2 bases, and 5 bases lay in between. Germline-derived CDR1 and CDR2 are MNHEY and SVGAGI. The length of the CDR3 is 11 residues. CDR3 loop: CASANTDTQYF. In DNA, the CDR3 is TGTGCCAGCGCGAACACAGATACGCAGTATTTT.

J is TRBJ2-2 and V is TRBV2, with D perhaps matching TRBD1 (5 bases). V was pared by 10 bases and J by 3 bases, with 15 bases between. The germline V gene has CDR1 SNHLY and CDR2 FYNNEI. CDR3 length: 14 amino acids. In DNA form, the CDR3 reads TGTGCCACAGGACCCTGGGGCGACACCGGGGAGCTGTTTTTT. Amino acid sequence: CATGPWGDTGELFF.

The chain combines TRBV4-1 with TRBJ1-1, with D possibly being TRBD1 (6 bases). Germline CDR1 MGHRA, CDR2 YSYEKL. This CDR3 is 14 amino acids long. The germline V and J ends were trimmed by 1 base and 8 bases, with 14 bases remaining between them. The CDR3 region has the DNA TGCGCCAGCAGCCAAGGCGGGGGGGGCGTAGAAGCTTTCTTT. Amino acids: CASSQGGGGVEAFF.

The V gene is TRBV19, the J gene TRBJ2-1, with D possibly matching TRBD1 (6 bases). The germline V and J ends were trimmed by 10 bases and 8 bases, with 24 bases remaining between them. The CDR3 has 15 amino acids. CDR1 and CDR2 from the germline V gene are LNHDA and SQIVND (reference sequence). For the CDR3, the DNA is TGTGCCACCTCTCGAAGAGACAGGCAGTTGGATGAGCAGTTCTTC. This sequence encodes CATSRRDRQLDEQFF.

This clone was observed a handful of times. V and J are TRBV7-9 and TRBJ1-2, with 8 bases identical to TRBD1. CDR1 and CDR2 (germline): SEHNR, FQNEAQ (reference sequence). CDR3 length equals 12 residues. J was trimmed by 8 bases and V by 5 bases; bases with no gene match: 4. For the CDR3, the DNA is TGTGCCAGCAGCGTCGGGACAGGCGGCTACACCTTC. This encodes CASSVGTGGYTF.

The chain recombines TRBV18 with TRBJ2-5; 14 bases match TRBD2. The CDR3 consists of 16 residues. Germline V gene data show CDR1 as KGHSH and CDR2 as LQKENI. With 6 bases clipped from V and 5 bases from J, the junction kept 8 bases outside the gene matches. The CDR3 DNA reads TGTGCCAGCTCGGGACTAGCGGGGGCCAAAGGGGAGACCCAGTACTTC. Its translation is CASSGLAGAKGETQYF.

This rearrangement joins TRBV4-1 to TRBJ1-1; maybe TRBD1 (5 bases). The V gene lost 4 bases and the J gene lost 2 bases, with 17 bases spanning the gap. The CDR3 covers 16 residues. Germline V gene sequence: CDR1 MGHRA, CDR2 YSYEKL. The CDR3 nucleotides read TGCGCCAGCAGCCCCGGACCCGGGGGAACTAACACTGAAGCTTTCTTT. Translated, it gives CASSPGPGGTNTEAFF.

This sequence joins TRBV23-1 and TRBJ2-7; no firm D call. TRBV23-1 is known as an ORF, though its function is uncertain. Trimming pared 2 bases from V and 3 bases from J, leaving 8 bases between. The CDR3 sequence is 13 residues long. In nucleotides, the CDR3 is TGCGCCAGCAGTCAAGTGTCAAACTACGAGCAGTACGTC. It translates to CASSQVSNYEQYV.

The chain carries TRBV19 and TRBJ1-5; 7 bases are a match to TRBD1. CDR3 length: 14 residues. V trimming: 5 bases; J trimming: 4 bases; junction bases outside the gene matches: 5. The germline V gene has CDR1 LNHDA and CDR2 SQIVND (reference sequence). The CDR3 nucleotides read TGTGCCAGTAGTCCCTGGGACAGTAATCAGCCCCAGCATTTT. Amino acid sequence: CASSPWDSNQPQHF.

In its sample, this clone was seen a few times. This chain joins TRBV15 and TRBJ1-4; D ambiguous. Germline-derived CDR1 and CDR2 are LNHNV and YYDKDF (reference sequence). The CDR3 is 15 residues long. V was cut by 0 bases and J by 3 bases, with 8 bases left in between. DNA of the CDR3: TGTGCCACCAGCAGAGATAACTCGGCTAATGAAAAACTGTTTTTT. It encodes CATSRDNSANEKLFF.

V usage is TRBV7-9 and J usage is TRBJ1-4; D may be TRBD1 (5 bases). This CDR3 spans 16 amino acids. The germline CDR1 and CDR2 sequences are SEHNR and FQNEAQ (reference sequence). V gave up 4 bases and J gave up 1 base, with 13 bases separating them. As DNA, the CDR3 is TGTGCCAGCAGCTCGGGACTGGGGGGAACTAATGAAAAACTGTTTTTT. It translates to CASSSGLGGTNEKLFF.

This chain uses TRBV27 with TRBJ2-1; 8 bases fit TRBD2. CDR1 is MNHEY, CDR2 SMNVEV, per germline (reference sequence). The CDR3 runs 16 residues. V trimming: 1 base; J trimming: 2 bases; junction bases outside the gene matches: 4. The CDR3 reads CASSLLGGGPYNEQFF. CDR3 DNA: TGTGCCAGCAGTTTATTAGGCGGGGGGCCCTACAATGAGCAGTTCTTC.